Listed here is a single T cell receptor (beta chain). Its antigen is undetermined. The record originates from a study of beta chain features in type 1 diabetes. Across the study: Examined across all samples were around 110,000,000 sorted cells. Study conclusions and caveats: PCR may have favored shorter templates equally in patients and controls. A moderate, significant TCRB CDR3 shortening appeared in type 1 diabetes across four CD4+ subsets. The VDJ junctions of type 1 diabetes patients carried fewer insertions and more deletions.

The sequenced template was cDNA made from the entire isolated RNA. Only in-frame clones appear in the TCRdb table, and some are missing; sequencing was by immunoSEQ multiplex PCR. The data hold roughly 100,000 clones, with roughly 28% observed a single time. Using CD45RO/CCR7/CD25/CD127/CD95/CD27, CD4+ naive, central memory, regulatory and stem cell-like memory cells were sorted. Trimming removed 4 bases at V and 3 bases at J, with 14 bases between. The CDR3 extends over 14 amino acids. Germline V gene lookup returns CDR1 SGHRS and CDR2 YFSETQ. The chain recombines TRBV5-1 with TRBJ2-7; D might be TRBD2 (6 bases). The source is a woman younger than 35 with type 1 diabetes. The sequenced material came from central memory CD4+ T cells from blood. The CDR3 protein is CASSLRGRDYEQYF. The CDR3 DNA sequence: TGCGCCAGCAGCCTTCGCGGGCGGGACTACGAGCAGTACTTC.